Reported below is one T cell receptor (beta chain). Which antigen it targets is not known. Qualities for individual bases were not recorded, and no much larger clone is one base off. In total, over 600 healthy bone marrow donors made up the cohort. At the time of sampling, every cohort member was nominally healthy, though immune exposures that went unrecorded were likely present. The donor tested CMV seropositive, placing the donor among the approximately 290 seropositive members of the cohort. Every donor gave a peripheral blood sample, and the peripheral blood mononuclear cells from that sample were used for TCR beta sequencing. The Qiagen DNeasy Blood Extraction Kit was used to extract genomic DNA from the blood cell samples. Cut back by 11 bases and 7 bases, the V and J ends lie 20 bases apart. Taken from the germline V gene, the CDR1 and CDR2 loops are ENHRY and SYGVKD. The CDR3 numbers 13 residues from cysteine through phenylalanine. CDR3 DNA is the only sequence kept; it has 39 bases, read in frame from the first base.

The sample belongs to a study of cytomegalovirus exposure and HLA in healthy donors (dated by TCRdb to the late 2010s). About the full investigation: In an earlier analysis of roughly 590 of the donors, around 290 Gb of sequence data and 90 million to 120 million unique TCR beta sequences from 180 million or so T cells were reported. Every repertoire in the discovery cohort had been generated on one and the same sequencing platform. Roughly five DR-DQ haplotypes were handled as single units for association and clustering because linkage in the cohort was strong. Across around 400 genotyped donors of the cohort, an average of about 240,000 unique TCR beta nucleotide sequences per donor were sequenced, and 15% to 20% of those sequences were non-productive. A later analysis re-analyzed previously published TCR beta repertoires from 660 or so donors and added high-resolution HLA genotyping to study TCR occurrence patterns. Donor age, sex, ethnicity and CMV serostatus were compiled alongside the repertoire data. An earlier analysis of several hundred of the donors applied high-throughput TCR beta sequencing to assess whether each TCR beta V gene segment acted as functional or pseudogenic. The study aimed to test whether cataloging public T cell receptors could reveal signatures of past pathogen exposure. Of the approximately 400 genotyped donors, 65% to 90% were placed in the genetic ancestry cluster associated with self-reported Caucasian donors. In a later genetic analysis, genome-wide SNP genotypes for about three fifths of the roughly 670 donors were used, and that subset was treated as a discovery cohort. Rather than drawing on any new phenotypic data, the later analysis identified candidate immune exposures from TCR beta sequences and the way those sequences occurred across donors. A separate validation cohort of about 110 different subjects was used in addition to the roughly 720-subject first cohort. Typing coverage differed by locus: A, B, C, DRB1 and DQB1 were typed in about 620-640 donors, DQA1 in roughly 500, DPA1 in 600 to 610, and DPB1 in just under 490. The study used immunosequencing to profile the T cell repertoires of several hundred subjects and linked those repertoires to cytomegalovirus serostatus. An early release that covered approximately 600 HLA-typed donors contained around 330 gigabases of sequencing data and 85 million to 100 million unique TCR sequences. High-throughput TCR immunosequencing, statistical association of individual TCRs with disease status, and machine learning were combined to predict cytomegalovirus infection status. Both class I and class II loci were covered by HLA typing, at four-digit resolution. General study outcomes and caveats: According to a later genetic analysis, donors in an Asian-associated ancestry cluster had fewer N-insertions in productive TCRs than the roughly 670-donor mean. Most TCR sequences were observed very rarely across donors, whereas some public TCRs were present in many individuals. Linkage disequilibrium might explain the correlated functional status among segregating V segments, but an unknown experimental factor could not be excluded. Because HLA typing was missing for some donors at each locus, association tests included only the typed subset. A group of highly shared sequence variants was considered likely to be a technical artifact of the sequencing pipeline. In a later analysis, HLA-associated TCR beta chains were found to be more clonally expanded and to have lower generation probabilities than equally common non-associated chains. In the study, roughly 160 TCR beta chains were listed as associated with cytomegalovirus. An earlier analysis of 587 of the donors showed that most TCR beta V segments appeared in productive rearrangements either about 87% or about 30% of the time, which broadly matched IMGT annotations. Assigning TCR associations to individual alleles was difficult when HLA alleles, especially DR and DQ, strongly co-occurred. Cytomegalovirus status was reported to be diagnosed by the classifier with high specificity and sensitivity in both the original and validation cohorts. According to the authors, the approach could potentially be generalized to other disease states and immunological phenotypes. In vitro tests confirmed that a few of the cytomegalovirus-associated TCR beta chains recognize cytomegalovirus antigens. Some IMGT-functional V segments, including TRBV6-2 and TRBV6-3, could not be told apart with the 87-base-pair reads, so those segments were excluded. The earlier analysis of around 600 of the donors excluded 15 to 20 rarely observed V segments, including chromosome 9 orphons, because counts were too low. Immune exposure information for the cohort was limited to CMV serostatus. A later analysis found that TCR association rates varied across HLA loci, with DRB1 alleles showing the most associated TCRs and HLA-C alleles the fewest. According to a later analysis, most CMV-associated TCR beta chains appeared to be HLA-restricted, and the HLA associations seemed to be driven largely by CMV exposure. A further reported finding was that TCR beta sequences accurately predicted the HLA-A and HLA-B alleles for most subjects in the first cohort. Specific HLA alleles were associated with 15,000 to 20,000 TCR beta sequences at a false discovery rate of 0.05 in a later analysis. In this cohort, only TCR beta chains were sequenced, and detectable features were limited by the absence of alpha or paired-chain data. According to a later analysis, parvovirus B19, influenza, CMV and Epstein-Barr virus appeared linked to several top co-occurrence clusters. Sequencing depth was assumed to be roughly uniform across donors in the presence/absence analyses, though that assumption may not hold. A later genetic analysis associated a missense DCLRE1C variant with V-gene and J-gene trimming of TCR beta chains, and an independent cohort replicated the association.

Library prep was done by the immunoSEQ multiplex PCR assay. For the multiplex PCR, a mixture combining 60 forward primers for TCR Vbeta segments and 13 reverse primers for TCR Jbeta segments was used. Amplification of the CDR3 region of rearranged TCR beta genes was performed with a multiplex PCR assay on genomic DNA. The Illumina HiSeq System was used to sequence the amplified TCR beta libraries as 87-base-pair reads. The paper's data handling went like this. Across the 670 or so repertoires, a later analysis counted some 81 million unique TCR beta chains, roughly 11 million of which were shared by at least two donors. A nearest-neighbor algorithm error-corrected the raw reads and collapsed the reads into unique sequences, merging closely related sequences to remove PCR and sequencing errors. Alignment of CDR3 sequences to IMGT reference sequences was used to assign V, D and J gene segments. For a sequence to be retained, at least a six-nucleotide match to both a V gene segment and a J gene segment was required. A rearrangement was called productive if the CDR3 had no stop codons and remained in frame with V and J, and every other rearrangement was called non-productive. Following IMGT convention, CDR3 was defined as the stretch from the second conserved V-encoded cysteine to the conserved J-encoded phenylalanine. The earlier analysis of more than 450 of the donors excluded sequences that lacked an unambiguous match to a single V gene segment. In an earlier analysis of 587 of the donors, a V segment was called functional when productive rearrangements were above 56.7%, and segregating when the standard deviation between donors exceeded 5%. To diagnose cytomegalovirus status from the catalog of TCR beta chain sequences, a statistical classification framework was built. A later analysis assigned V and J genes by comparing TCR nucleotide sequences with IMGT/GENE-DB human TR gene sequences. Using the TCRdist pipeline, a later analysis assigned CDR3 sequences along with most-parsimonious VDJ recombination scenarios. A later analysis defined each TCR beta chain by its CDR3 amino acid sequence plus V-gene family, and excluded reads lacking a unique V-gene family. To address suspected cross-contamination and a sequencing artifact, a later analysis removed approximately 600 highly shared, low-generation-probability nucleotide sequences. In a later analysis, a clonal expansion index was calculated for each public chain from normalized within-repertoire ranks of inferred template counts. In a later analysis, generation probabilities were computed with a VDJ recombination model fitted to out-of-frame rearrangements, and the resulting probabilities were checked against IGoR. Hypergeometric tests were used in a later analysis to score TCR-TCR, TCR-HLA and TCR-CMV co-occurrence, with a repertoire-size bias correction applied to the TCR pairs. A later analysis estimated false discovery rates by permuting HLA or CMV assignments 20 times. In a later analysis, co-occurring TCRs were grouped with DBSCAN, and TCRdist sequence similarity was added when clustering was performed within HLA-allele-positive subsets. Co-occurrence clustering excluded repertoires with fewer than 30,000 or more than 120,000 public chains, plus five with anomalous nucleotide sharing. TCRdb took over this immuneACCESS table, retaining in-frame rearrangements with V and J assigned. Such tables are incomplete; in checked studies, under half of the missing clones stem from an unresolved V gene, and the remainder is unexplained. The V and J calls and clone size were taken over from that table, and D and trimming were inferred from the DNA. The sample profile shows some 200,000 clones; roughly 68% of them were found once. Around 3% of the sample rests with the top ten.

Sample: PBMCs. This clonotype originated in a man aged 40-50 years in good health and CMV-seropositive. The chain is encoded by TRBV10-3 joined to TRBJ2-5, with a tentative D gene TRBD1 over 5 matching bases. The CDR3 protein: CALGENSQGTQYF. The base sequence is TGTGCCCTCGGAGAGAATAGCCAGGGGACCCAGTACTTC.